Listed below are T cell receptor beta chains from one sample, sequenced in a study of T-cell memory formation after mild COVID-19. One entry per CDR3 protein, called by TCRdb with MiXCR from the 5' RACE reads. The sample gives 500,000 to 550,000 distinct CDR3 sequences, around 21% of which show up once; around 13% is in the top ten. Sequencing was done on a sample of PBMCs or a T cell subset sorted from them (not recorded which). The source of these receptors is an adult woman who had mild COVID-19 (a few samples of this study predate the infection). Cell type and time point are not known. The CDR3 runs from the conserved cysteine through the conserved F or W. A D gene is named only where the DNA matches it firmly. The size field is filled for only some rows; it gives once, few, many or a size class.

V	size	D	J	CDR3	DNA
TRBV7-9	.	.	TRBJ2-7	CASSPDNYEQYF	TGTGCCAGCAGCCCGGACAACTACGAGCAGTACTTC
TRBV7-6	.	.	TRBJ2-1	CASSSLPANEQFF	TGTGCCAGCAGCTCGCTACCAGCCAATGAGCAGTTCTTC
TRBV19	few	.	TRBJ2-4	CASSMAALNIQYF	TGTGCCAGTAGTATGGCCGCCCTAAACATTCAGTACTTC
TRBV7-2	few	TRBD2	TRBJ2-1	CASSLGGLAGVYEQFF	TGTGCCAGCAGCTTAGGGGGACTAGCGGGAGTTTATGAGCAGTTCTTC
TRBV5-1	many	.	TRBJ2-5	CASSLGLGEETQYF	TGCGCCAGCAGCTTGGGACTAGGGGAAGAGACCCAGTACTTC
TRBV6-1	few	.	TRBJ2-7	CASSVGVLSYEQYF	TGTGCCAGCAGTGTAGGGGTCCTCAGCTACGAGCAGTACTTC
TRBV12-3/TRBV12-4	.	.	TRBJ2-3	CASSFSSDTQYF	TGTGCCAGCAGTTTTTCTTCGGATACGCAGTATTTT
TRBV3-1	few	TRBD2	TRBJ2-5	CASSQDGGAQETQYF	TGTGCCAGCAGCCAAGACGGGGGGGCCCAAGAGACCCAGTACTTC
TRBV3-1	.	TRBD2	TRBJ2-5	CASSQGTSGRLGTQYF	TGTGCCAGCAGCCAAGGGACTAGCGGGAGGTTGGGGACCCAGTACTTC
TRBV5-6	.	.	TRBJ2-1	CASSLGKLRLGNEQFF	TGTGCCAGCAGCTTGGGGAAACTGAGGTTGGGCAATGAGCAGTTCTTC
TRBV4-2	.	.	TRBJ2-1	CASSQEPPERAYNEQFF	TGTGCCAGCAGCCAAGAGCCTCCAGAAAGGGCCTACAATGAGCAGTTCTTC
TRBV4-1	.	.	TRBJ1-1	CASSQDQVQGGWVTEAFF	TGCGCCAGCAGCCAAGATCAGGTACAGGGAGGGTGGGTCACTGAAGCTTTCTTT
TRBV5-1	many	.	TRBJ2-5	CASSLDGGPRMAQYF	TGCGCCAGCAGCTTGGATGGAGGACCCCGCATGGCCCAGTACTTC
TRBV15	.	.	TRBJ1-5	CATSRGDNQPQHF	TGTGCCACCAGCAGGGGGGACAATCAGCCCCAGCATTTT
TRBV12-3/TRBV12-4	many	.	TRBJ2-7	CASSLAGGLEQYF	TGTGCCAGCAGTTTAGCGGGGGGACTCGAGCAGTACTTC
TRBV9	few	.	TRBJ2-4	CASSVGLGDIQYF	TGTGCCAGCAGCGTAGGCCTTGGCGACATTCAGTACTTC
TRBV12-3/TRBV12-4	many	.	TRBJ1-2	CASTPGRRSFNYGYTF	TGTGCCAGCACCCCGGGCAGGCGAAGCTTTAACTATGGCTACACCTTC
TRBV7-2	many	TRBD2	TRBJ2-1	CASSSVAGARNEQFF	TGTGCCAGCAGCTCCGTAGCGGGAGCTAGGAATGAGCAGTTCTTC
TRBV24-1	.	TRBD1	TRBJ2-3	CATSERGQIRSTDTQYF	TGTGCCACCAGTGAAAGGGGGCAGATTCGTAGCACAGATACGCAGTATTTT
TRBV7-3	.	TRBD1	TRBJ2-7	CASSPGTDSSYEQYF	TGTGCCAGCAGCCCCGGGACAGATTCCTCCTACGAGCAGTACTTC
TRBV20-1	.	.	TRBJ2-1	CSAAPGGVEQFF	TGCAGTGCTGCTCCCGGTGGGGTTGAGCAGTTCTTC
TRBV6-5	few	TRBD2	TRBJ2-1	CASREASYNEQFF	TGTGCCAGTCGGGAGGCTTCCTACAATGAGCAGTTCTTC
TRBV30	few	TRBD1	TRBJ2-2	CAHRDRGPGELFF	TGTGCCCATCGGGACAGGGGACCCGGGGAGCTGTTTTTT
TRBV11-2	.	.	TRBJ2-7	CASSPSVLYEQYF	TGTGCCAGCAGCCCGTCGGTCCTATACGAGCAGTACTTC
TRBV7-2	few	TRBD2	TRBJ2-5	CASSLELLAGGRGETQYF	TGTGCCAGCAGCTTAGAGTTGTTAGCGGGAGGGAGAGGAGAGACCCAGTACTTC
TRBV18	.	.	TRBJ2-4	CASSPRHTDIQYF	TGTGCCAGCTCACCGAGGCATACAGACATTCAGTACTTC
TRBV2	.	.	TRBJ1-4	CASSRGVGLGEKLFF	TGTGCCAGCAGTCGAGGGGTTGGGCTCGGTGAAAAACTGTTTTTT